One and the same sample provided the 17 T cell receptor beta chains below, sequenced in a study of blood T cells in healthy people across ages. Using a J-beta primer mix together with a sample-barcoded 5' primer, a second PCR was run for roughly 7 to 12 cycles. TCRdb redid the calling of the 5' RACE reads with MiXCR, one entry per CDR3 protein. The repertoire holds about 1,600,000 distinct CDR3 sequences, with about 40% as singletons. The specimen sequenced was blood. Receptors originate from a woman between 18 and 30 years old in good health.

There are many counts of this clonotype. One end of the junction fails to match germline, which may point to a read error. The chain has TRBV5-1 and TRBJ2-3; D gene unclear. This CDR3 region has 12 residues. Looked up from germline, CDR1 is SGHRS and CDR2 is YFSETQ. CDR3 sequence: CASSAGTDTQYF. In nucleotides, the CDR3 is TGTGCCAGCAGTGCCGGCACAGATACGCAGTATTTT. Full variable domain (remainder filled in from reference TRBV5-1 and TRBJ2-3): KAGVTQTPRYLIKTRGQQVTLSCSPISGHRSVSWYQQTPGQGLQFLFEYFSETQRNKGNFPGRFSGRQFSNSRSEMNVSTLELGDSALYLCASSAGTDTQYFGPGTRLTVL.

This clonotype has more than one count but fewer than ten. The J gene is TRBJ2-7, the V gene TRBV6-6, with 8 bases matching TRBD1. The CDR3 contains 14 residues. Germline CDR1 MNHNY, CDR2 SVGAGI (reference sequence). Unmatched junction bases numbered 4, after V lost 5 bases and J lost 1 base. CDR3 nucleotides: TGTGCCAGCAGTAATGGACAGGGATCCTACGAGCAGTACTTC. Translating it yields CASSNGQGSYEQYF.

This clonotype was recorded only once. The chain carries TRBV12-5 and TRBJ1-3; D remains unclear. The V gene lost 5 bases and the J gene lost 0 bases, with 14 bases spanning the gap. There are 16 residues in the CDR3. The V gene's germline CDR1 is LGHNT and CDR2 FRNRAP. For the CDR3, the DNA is TGTGCTAGTGGTCCTCGGGGAGGAATCTCTGGAAACACCATATATTTT. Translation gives CASGPRGGISGNTIYF.

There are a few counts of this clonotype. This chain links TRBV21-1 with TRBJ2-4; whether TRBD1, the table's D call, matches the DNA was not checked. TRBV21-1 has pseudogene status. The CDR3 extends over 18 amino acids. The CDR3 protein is CASSSYRDQPIAKNIQYF. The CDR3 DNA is TGTGCCAGCAGCTCGTACAGGGACCAACCTATAGCCAAAAACATTCAGTACTTC.

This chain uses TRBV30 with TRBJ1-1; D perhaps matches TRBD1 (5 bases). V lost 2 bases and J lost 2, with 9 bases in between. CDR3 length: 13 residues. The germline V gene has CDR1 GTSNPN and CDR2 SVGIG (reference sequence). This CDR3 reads CAWSLQGNTEAFF. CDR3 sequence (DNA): TGTGCCTGGAGTCTTCAGGGCAACACTGAAGCTTTCTTT.

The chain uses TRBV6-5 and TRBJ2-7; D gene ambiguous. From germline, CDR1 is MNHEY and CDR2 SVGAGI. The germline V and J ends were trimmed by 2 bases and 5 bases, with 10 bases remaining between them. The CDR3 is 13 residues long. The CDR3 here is CASSYGPGNEQYF. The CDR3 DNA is TGTGCCAGCAGTTACGGACCAGGAAACGAGCAGTACTTC.

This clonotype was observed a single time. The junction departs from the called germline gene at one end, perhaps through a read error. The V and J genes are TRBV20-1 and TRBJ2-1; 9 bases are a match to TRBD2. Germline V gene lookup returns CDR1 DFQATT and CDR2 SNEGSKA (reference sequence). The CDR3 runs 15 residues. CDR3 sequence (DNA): TGCAGTGCTAGTCTCAGCGGGGGGACCTACACTGAGCAGTTCTTC. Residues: CSASLSGGTYTEQFF.

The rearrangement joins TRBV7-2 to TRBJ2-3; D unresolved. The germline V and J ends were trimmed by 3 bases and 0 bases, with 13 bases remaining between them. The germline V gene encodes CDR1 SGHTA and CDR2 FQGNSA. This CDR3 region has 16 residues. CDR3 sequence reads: CASSFRDGRSTDTQYF. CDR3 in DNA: TGTGCCAGCAGCTTCCGAGATGGGCGAAGCACAGATACGCAGTATTTT.

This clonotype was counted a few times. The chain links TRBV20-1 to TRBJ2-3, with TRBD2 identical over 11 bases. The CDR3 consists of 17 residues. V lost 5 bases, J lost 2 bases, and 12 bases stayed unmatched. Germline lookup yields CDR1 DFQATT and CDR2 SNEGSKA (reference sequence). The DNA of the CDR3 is TGCAGTGCTTTACTAGCGGGGGCCCAAACCGCCACAGATACGCAGTATTTT. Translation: CSALLAGAQTATDTQYF.

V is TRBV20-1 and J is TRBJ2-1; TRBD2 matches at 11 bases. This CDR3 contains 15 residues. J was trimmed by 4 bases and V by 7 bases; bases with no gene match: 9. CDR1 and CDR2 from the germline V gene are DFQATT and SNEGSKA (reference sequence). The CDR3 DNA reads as TGCAGTGTTAACAAGGGACTAGCGGAATACAATGAGCAGTTCTTC. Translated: CSVNKGLAEYNEQFF.

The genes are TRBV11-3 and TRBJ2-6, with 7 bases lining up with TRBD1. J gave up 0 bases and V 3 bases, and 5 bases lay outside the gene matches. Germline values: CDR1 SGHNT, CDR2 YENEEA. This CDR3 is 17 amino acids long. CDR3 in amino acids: CASSFGTDNSGANVLTF. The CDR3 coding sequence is TGTGCCAGCAGCTTCGGGACAGACAACTCTGGGGCCAACGTCCTGACTTTC.

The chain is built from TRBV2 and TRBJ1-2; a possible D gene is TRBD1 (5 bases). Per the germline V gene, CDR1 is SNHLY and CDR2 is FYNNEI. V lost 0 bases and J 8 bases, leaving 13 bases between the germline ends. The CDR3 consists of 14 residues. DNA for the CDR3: TGTGCCAGCAGTGAAGCGCCCGGGGCTCAGGGCTACACCTTC. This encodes CASSEAPGAQGYTF.

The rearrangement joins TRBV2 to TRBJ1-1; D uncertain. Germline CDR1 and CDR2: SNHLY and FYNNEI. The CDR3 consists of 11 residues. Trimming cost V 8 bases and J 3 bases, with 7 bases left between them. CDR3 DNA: TGTGCCAGCCACCGGGACACTGAAGCTTTCTTT. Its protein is CASHRDTEAFF.

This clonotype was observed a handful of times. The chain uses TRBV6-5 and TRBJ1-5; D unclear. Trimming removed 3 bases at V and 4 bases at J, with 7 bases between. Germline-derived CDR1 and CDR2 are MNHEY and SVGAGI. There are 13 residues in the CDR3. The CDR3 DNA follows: TGTGCCAGCAGTTATGGGTGGAATCAGCCCCAGCATTTT. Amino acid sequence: CASSYGWNQPQHF.

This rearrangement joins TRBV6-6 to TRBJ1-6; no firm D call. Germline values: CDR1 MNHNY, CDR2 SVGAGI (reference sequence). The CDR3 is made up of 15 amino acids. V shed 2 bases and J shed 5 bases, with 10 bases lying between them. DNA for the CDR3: TGTGCCAGCAGTTACCCGACTGGGGATAATTCACCCCTCCACTTT. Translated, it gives CASSYPTGDNSPLHF.

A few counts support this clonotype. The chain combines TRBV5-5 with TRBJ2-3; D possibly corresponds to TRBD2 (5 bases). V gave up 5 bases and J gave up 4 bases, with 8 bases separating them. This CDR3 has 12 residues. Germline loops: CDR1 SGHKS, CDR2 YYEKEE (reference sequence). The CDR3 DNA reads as TGTGCCAGCAGTGGGCGGGCAGATACGCAGTATTTT. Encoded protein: CASSGRADTQYF.

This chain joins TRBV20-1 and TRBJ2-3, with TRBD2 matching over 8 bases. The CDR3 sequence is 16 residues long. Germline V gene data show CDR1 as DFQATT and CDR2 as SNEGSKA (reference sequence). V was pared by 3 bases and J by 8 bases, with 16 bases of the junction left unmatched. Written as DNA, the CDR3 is TGCAGTGCTAGCTCGCGGGTGGCGGGGGGCGAGGGTACGCAGTATTTT. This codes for CSASSRVAGGEGTQYF.